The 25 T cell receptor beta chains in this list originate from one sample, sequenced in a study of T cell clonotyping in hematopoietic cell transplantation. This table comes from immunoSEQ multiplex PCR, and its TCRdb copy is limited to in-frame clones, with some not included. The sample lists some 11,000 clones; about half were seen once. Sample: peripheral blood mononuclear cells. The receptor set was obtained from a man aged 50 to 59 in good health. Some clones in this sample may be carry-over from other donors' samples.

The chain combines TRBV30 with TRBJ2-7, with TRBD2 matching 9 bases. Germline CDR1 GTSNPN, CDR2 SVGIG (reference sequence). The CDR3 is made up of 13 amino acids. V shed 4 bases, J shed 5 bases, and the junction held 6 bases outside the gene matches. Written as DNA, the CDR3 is TGTGCCTGGAATCAGCGGGAGGTCGACGAGCAGTACTTC. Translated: CAWNQREVDEQYF.

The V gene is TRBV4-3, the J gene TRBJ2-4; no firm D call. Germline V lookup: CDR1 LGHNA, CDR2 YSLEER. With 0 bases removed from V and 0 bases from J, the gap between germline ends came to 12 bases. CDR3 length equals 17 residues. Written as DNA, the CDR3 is TGCGCCAGCAGCCAAGATAATACACCACTAGCCAAAAACATTCAGTACTTC. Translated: CASSQDNTPLAKNIQYF.

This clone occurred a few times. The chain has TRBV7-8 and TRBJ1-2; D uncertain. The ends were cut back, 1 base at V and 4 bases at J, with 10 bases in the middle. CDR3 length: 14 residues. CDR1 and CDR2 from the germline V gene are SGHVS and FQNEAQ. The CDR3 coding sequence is TGTGCCAGCAGCTTAGGGTATGAGGGCTATGGCTACACCTTC. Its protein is CASSLGYEGYGYTF.

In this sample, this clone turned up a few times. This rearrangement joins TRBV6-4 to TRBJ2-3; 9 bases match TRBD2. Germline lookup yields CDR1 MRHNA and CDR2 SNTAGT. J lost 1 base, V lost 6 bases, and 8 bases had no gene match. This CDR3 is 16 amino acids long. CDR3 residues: CASRASGTGGTDTQYF. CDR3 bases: TGTGCCAGCAGGGCTAGCGGGACGGGAGGCACAGATACGCAGTATTTT.

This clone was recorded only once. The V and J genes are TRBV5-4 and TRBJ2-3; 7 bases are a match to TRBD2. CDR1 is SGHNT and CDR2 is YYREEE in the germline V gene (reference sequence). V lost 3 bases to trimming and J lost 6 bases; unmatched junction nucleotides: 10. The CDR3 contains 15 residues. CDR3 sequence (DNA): TGTGCCAGCAGCTCCGGACTAGTAGGTGTGGATACGCAGTATTTT. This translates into CASSSGLVGVDTQYF.

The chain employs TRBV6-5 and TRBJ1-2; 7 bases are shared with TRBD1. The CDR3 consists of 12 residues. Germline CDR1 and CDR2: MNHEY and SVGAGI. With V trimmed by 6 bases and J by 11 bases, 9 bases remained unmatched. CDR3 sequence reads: CASSRDSYRYTF. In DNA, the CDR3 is TGTGCCAGCAGCCGGGACAGTTATCGGTACACCTTC.

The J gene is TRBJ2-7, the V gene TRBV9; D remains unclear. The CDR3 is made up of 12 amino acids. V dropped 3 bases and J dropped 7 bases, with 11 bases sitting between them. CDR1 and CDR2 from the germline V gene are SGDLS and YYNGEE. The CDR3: CASSALQGEQYF. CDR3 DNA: TGTGCCAGCAGCGCCCTCCAAGGGGAGCAGTACTTC.

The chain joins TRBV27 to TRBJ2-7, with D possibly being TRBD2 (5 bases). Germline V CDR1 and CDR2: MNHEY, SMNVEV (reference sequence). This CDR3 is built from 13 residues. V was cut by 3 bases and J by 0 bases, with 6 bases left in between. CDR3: CASSLGDSYEQYF. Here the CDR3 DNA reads TGTGCCAGCAGTTTGGGAGACTCCTACGAGCAGTACTTC.

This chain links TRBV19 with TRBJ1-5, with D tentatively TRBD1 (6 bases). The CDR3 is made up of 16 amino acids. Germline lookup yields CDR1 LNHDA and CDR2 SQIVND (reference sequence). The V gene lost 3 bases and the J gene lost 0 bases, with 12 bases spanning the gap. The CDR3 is CASSILTGYSNQPQHF. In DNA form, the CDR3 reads TGTGCCAGTAGTATCCTAACAGGGTATAGCAATCAGCCCCAGCATTTT. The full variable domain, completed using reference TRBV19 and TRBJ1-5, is DGGITQSPKYLFRKEGQNVTLSCEQNLNHDAMYWYRQDPGQGLRLIYYSQIVNDFQKGDIAEGYSVSREKKESFPLTVTSAQKNPTAFYLCASSILTGYSNQPQHFGDGTRLSIL.

DNA of the CDR3: TGTGCCAGCAGGGGGACAAGCCAAGAGACCCAGTACTTC. Translating gives CASRGTSQETQYF. This chain connects TRBV27 to TRBJ2-5; perhaps TRBD1 as D (6 bases). In germline, CDR1 is MNHEY, CDR2 SMNVEV (reference sequence). The V gene lost 6 bases and the J gene lost 1 base, with 9 bases spanning the gap. This CDR3 region has 13 residues.

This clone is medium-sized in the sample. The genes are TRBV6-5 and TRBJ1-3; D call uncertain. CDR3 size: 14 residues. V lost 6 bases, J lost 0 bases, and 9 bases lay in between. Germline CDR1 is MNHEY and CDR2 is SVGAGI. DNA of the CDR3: TGTGCCAGCAGCCATGTCAACTCTGGAAACACCATATATTTT. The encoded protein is CASSHVNSGNTIYF.

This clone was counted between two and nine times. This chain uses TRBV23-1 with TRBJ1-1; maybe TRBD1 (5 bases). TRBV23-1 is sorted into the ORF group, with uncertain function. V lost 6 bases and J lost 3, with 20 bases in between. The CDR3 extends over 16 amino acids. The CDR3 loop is CASSLTGRDCYTEAFF. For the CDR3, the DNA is TGCGCCAGCAGCCTAACGGGCCGGGACTGCTACACTGAAGCTTTCTTT.

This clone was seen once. CDR3 in amino acids: CASSQGFGAMETQYF. As DNA, the CDR3 is TGCGCCAGCAGCCAAGGTTTTGGCGCTATGGAGACCCAGTACTTC. V and J are TRBV4-1 and TRBJ2-5, with D uncertain. V was trimmed by 1 base and J by 5 bases, leaving 14 bases between them. The germline CDR1 and CDR2 sequences are MGHRA and YSYEKL. The CDR3 runs to 15 residues.

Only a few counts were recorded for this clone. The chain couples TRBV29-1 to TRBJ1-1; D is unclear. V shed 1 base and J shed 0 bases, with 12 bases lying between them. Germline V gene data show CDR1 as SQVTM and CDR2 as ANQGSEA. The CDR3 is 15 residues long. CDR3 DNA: TGCAGCGTTGAAGGACCTAGTATGGTGAACACTGAAGCTTTCTTT. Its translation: CSVEGPSMVNTEAFF.

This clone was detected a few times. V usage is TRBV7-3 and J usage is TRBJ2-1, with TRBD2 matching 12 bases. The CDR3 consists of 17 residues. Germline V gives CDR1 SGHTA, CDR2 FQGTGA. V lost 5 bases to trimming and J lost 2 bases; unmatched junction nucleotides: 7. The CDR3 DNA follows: TGTGCCAGCAGCCCCTCACTAGCGGGGGGCCCCTACAATGAGCAGTTCTTC. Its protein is CASSPSLAGGPYNEQFF.

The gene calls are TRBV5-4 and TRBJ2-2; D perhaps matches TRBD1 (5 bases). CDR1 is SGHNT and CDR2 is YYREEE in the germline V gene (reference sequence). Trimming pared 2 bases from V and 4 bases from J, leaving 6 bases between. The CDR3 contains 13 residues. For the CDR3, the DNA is TGTGCCAGCAGCTTCGACAGCACCGGGGAGCTGTTTTTT. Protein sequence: CASSFDSTGELFF.

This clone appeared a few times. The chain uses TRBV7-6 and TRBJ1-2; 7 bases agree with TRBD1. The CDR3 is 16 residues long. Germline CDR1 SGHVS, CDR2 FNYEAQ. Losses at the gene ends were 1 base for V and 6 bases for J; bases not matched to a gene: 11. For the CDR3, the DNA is TGTGCCAGCAGCTTAGGTACACCAGGGGGTTTAAATGGCTACACCTTC. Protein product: CASSLGTPGGLNGYTF.

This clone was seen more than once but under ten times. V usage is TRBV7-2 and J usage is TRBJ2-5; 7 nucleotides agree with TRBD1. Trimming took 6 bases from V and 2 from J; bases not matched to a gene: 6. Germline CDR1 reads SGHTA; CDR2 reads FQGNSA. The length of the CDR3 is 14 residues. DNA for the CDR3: TGTGCCAGCAGTTCCGGACAGGTTCAAGAGACCCAGTACTTC. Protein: CASSSGQVQETQYF.

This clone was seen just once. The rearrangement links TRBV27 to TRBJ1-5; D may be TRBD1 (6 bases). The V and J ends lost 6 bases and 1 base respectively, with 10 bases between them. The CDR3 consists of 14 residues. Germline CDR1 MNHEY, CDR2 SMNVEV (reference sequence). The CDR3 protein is CASRQDRSNQPQHF. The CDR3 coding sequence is TGTGCCAGCAGACAGGACAGAAGCAATCAGCCCCAGCATTTT.

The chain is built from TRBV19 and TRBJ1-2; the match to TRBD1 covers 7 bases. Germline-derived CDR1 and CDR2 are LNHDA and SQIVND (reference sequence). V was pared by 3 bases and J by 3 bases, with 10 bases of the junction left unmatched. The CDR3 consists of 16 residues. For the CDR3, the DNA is TGTGCCAGTAGTATCGGTACGGGAACAGGGGACTATGGCTACACCTTC. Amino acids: CASSIGTGTGDYGYTF.

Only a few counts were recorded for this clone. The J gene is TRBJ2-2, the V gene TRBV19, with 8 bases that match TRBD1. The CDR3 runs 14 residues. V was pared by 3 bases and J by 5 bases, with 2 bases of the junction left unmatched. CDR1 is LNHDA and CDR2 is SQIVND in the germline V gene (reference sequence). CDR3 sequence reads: CASSIQGATGELFF. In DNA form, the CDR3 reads TGTGCCAGTAGTATCCAGGGGGCAACCGGGGAGCTGTTTTTT.

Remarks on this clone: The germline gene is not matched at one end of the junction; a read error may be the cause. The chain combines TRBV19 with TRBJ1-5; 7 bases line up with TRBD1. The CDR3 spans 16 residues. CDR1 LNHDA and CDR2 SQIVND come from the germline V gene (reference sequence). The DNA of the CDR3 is TGTGCCAGTAGTACCGGGACAGTTTATGGCAATCAGCTCCAGCATTTT. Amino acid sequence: CASSTGTVYGNQLQHF.

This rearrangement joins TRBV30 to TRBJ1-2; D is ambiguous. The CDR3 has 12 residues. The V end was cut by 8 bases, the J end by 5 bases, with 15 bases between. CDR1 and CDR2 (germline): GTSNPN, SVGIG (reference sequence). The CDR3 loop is CAGRPDLYGYTF. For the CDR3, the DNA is TGTGCCGGGCGTCCGGACTTGTATGGCTACACCTTC.

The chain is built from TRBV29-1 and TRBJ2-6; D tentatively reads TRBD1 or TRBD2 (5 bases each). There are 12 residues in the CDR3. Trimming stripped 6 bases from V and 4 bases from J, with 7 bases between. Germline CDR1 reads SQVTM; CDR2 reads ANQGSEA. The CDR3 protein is CSVGAGANVLTF. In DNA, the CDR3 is TGCAGCGTCGGGGCCGGGGCCAACGTCCTGACTTTC.

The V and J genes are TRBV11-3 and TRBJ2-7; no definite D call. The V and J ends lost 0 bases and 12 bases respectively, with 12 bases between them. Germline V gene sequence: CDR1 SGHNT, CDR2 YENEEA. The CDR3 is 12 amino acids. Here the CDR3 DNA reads TGTGCCAGCAGCTTAGATGGCCGATTCACGTACTTC. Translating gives CASSLDGRFTYF.